Below, 25 T cell receptor beta chains from the same sample are listed, as sequenced in a study of tumor-infiltrating lymphocytes in oesophageal squamous cell carcinoma. TCRdb fed the PCR reads into MiXCR, producing one record per CDR3 protein. The sample gives 17,000 or so distinct CDR3 sequences, around 50% of which show up once; 35% to 45% is in the top ten. Sequencing used normal esophageal tissue next to the tumor. The receptors derive from a female donor with esophageal squamous cell carcinoma.

The sample holds a few counts of this clonotype. The chain joins TRBV7-2 to TRBJ1-5; no clear D. The germline V gene has CDR1 SGHTA and CDR2 FQGNSA. CDR3 length: 13 residues. V was pared by 5 bases and J by 4 bases, with 9 bases between. The CDR3 bases are TGTGCCAGCAGCCCGGATAGAAATCAGCCCCAGCATTTT. Encoded protein: CASSPDRNQPQHF.

The chain employs TRBV6-1 and TRBJ2-7; D could derive from TRBD1 or TRBD2 (6 bases each). The CDR3 contains 15 residues. The V end lost 3 bases, the J end lost 3 bases, and 15 bases lay between the germline ends. The germline V gene has CDR1 MNHNS and CDR2 SASEGT. The CDR3 sequence: CASSDLGGAFYEQYF. CDR3 sequence (DNA): TGTGCCAGCAGTGACTTGGGGGGCGCATTCTACGAGCAGTACTTC.

This clonotype was observed a few times. The chain joins TRBV5-8 to TRBJ1-5; D gene ambiguous. Germline CDR1 and CDR2: SGHTS and YDEGEE. V gave up 4 bases and J gave up 4 bases, with 12 bases separating them. The CDR3 totals 14 residues. The CDR3 DNA sequence: TGTGCCAGCAGCCCAAGGGTGGGTAATCAGCCCCAGCATTTT. Protein sequence: CASSPRVGNQPQHF.

This chain joins TRBV10-3 and TRBJ1-4; D ambiguous. The V gene lost 0 bases and the J gene lost 8 bases, with 13 bases spanning the gap. Per germline, CDR1 ENHRY and CDR2 SYGVKD. CDR3 length: 15 residues. DNA for the CDR3: TGTGCCATCAGTGAGTCGCTGGTCAGAGGCGAAAAACTGTTTTTT. Residues: CAISESLVRGEKLFF.

The chain employs TRBV2 and TRBJ1-2, with D hard to call. Per the germline V gene, CDR1 is SNHLY and CDR2 is FYNNEI. Trimming stripped 6 bases from V and 8 bases from J, with 16 bases between. The CDR3 covers 13 residues. This CDR3 is CASRRNKAWGYTF. CDR3 in DNA: TGTGCCAGCAGGCGCAACAAAGCCTGGGGCTACACCTTC. Complete variable domain (other parts from reference TRBV2 and TRBJ1-2): EPEVTQTPSHQVTQMGQEVILRCVPISNHLYFYWYRQILGQKVEFLVSFYNNEISEKSEIFDDQFSVERPDGSNFTLKIRSTKLEDSAMYFCASRRNKAWGYTFGSGTRLTVV.

This clonotype has more than one count but fewer than ten. Germline is not matched at one junction end, which may reflect a read error. The chain couples TRBV6-1 to TRBJ2-7; no clear D. The better agreement between TRBJ2-5 and the DNA end casts doubt on the J call. Germline V gene lookup returns CDR1 MNHNS and CDR2 SASEGT. This CDR3 is built from 12 residues. As DNA, the CDR3 is TGTGCCAGCACTGAAATCGTCGAGACCCAGTACTTC. It is translated as CASTEIVETQYF.

CDR3 sequence: CASSLSAGRDRDSGANVLTF. CDR3 bases: TGTGCCAGCAGCTTATCGGCCGGTCGGGACAGGGACTCTGGGGCCAACGTCCTGACTTTC. The chain links TRBV7-6 to TRBJ2-6; TRBD1 agrees at 9 bases. CDR1 SGHVS and CDR2 FNYEAQ come from the germline V gene. CDR3 size: 20 residues. The V and J ends lost 2 bases and 0 bases, in that order; junction bases with no gene match: 11.

This clonotype was detected only a few times. The chain is built from TRBV19 and TRBJ1-1; no clear D gene. Germline CDR1 and CDR2: LNHDA and SQIVND (reference sequence). The V end lost 4 bases, the J end lost 2 bases, and 11 bases lay between the germline ends. The CDR3 has 14 residues. The CDR3, as DNA: TGTGCCAGTAGTAGGCGGAGAGGAAACACTGAAGCTTTCTTT. It is translated as CASSRRRGNTEAFF. The full variable domain, with the rest looked up from reference TRBV19 and TRBJ1-1, is DGGITQSPKYLFRKEGQNVTLSCEQNLNHDAMYWYRQDPGQGLRLIYYSQIVNDFQKGDIAEGYSVSREKKESFPLTVTSAQKNPTAFYLCASSRRRGNTEAFFGQGTRLTVV.

This clonotype was counted a few times. The chain joins TRBV7-3 to TRBJ2-3; tentative D call: TRBD1 (5 bases). Germline-derived CDR1 and CDR2 are SGHTA and FQGTGA. The CDR3 is made up of 15 amino acids. V was trimmed by 2 bases and J by 0 bases, leaving 9 bases between them. CDR3 bases: TGTGCCAGCAGCTTACGCCCAGGGAGCACAGATACGCAGTATTTT. Translation gives CASSLRPGSTDTQYF.

The chain carries TRBV19 and TRBJ2-5; possibly TRBD2 for D (5 bases). This CDR3 comprises 14 residues. Germline loops: CDR1 LNHDA, CDR2 SQIVND (reference sequence). The germline V and J ends were trimmed by 10 bases and 1 base, with 16 bases remaining between them. The CDR3: CATRPSGIQETQYF. DNA of the CDR3: TGTGCCACCCGGCCCAGCGGTATCCAAGAGACCCAGTACTTC.

A single count supports this clonotype. V gene TRBV12-3 or TRBV12-4 combines with J gene TRBJ2-6, with 9 bases lining up with TRBD2. The J call may be faulty, since TRBJ2-7 better matches the DNA end. This CDR3 has 14 amino acids. In DNA, the CDR3 is TGTGCCAGCAGTTATAGCGGGAGCGGCTACGAGCAGTACTTC. Translation gives CASSYSGSGYEQYF.

This clonotype was counted between two and nine times. This chain joins TRBV7-2 and TRBJ2-1; D not resolved. V was pared by 5 bases and J by 3 bases, with 14 bases between. This CDR3 comprises 15 residues. The germline V gene encodes CDR1 SGHTA and CDR2 FQGNSA. The CDR3 DNA is TGTGCCAGCAGCCTACATACAGATGACTACAATGAGCAGTTCTTC. As protein: CASSLHTDDYNEQFF.

The chain has TRBV7-9 and TRBJ2-7, with D unclear. The J call may be wrong; the DNA end is better matched by TRBJ1-2. CDR1 SEHNR and CDR2 FQNEAQ come from the germline V gene (reference sequence). This CDR3 is 14 amino acids long. CDR3 residues: CASSLEPLRGGYTF. The CDR3 nucleotides read TGTGCCAGCAGCTTAGAGCCACTTCGGGGAGGCTACACCTTC.

This clonotype was counted only a few times. The chain has TRBV7-9 and TRBJ2-1, with 10 nucleotides matching TRBD2. Losses at the gene ends were 1 base for V and 3 bases for J; bases not matched to a gene: 9. The CDR3 spans 18 residues. Germline loops: CDR1 SEHNR, CDR2 FQNEAQ (reference sequence). The DNA of the CDR3 is TGTGCCAGCAGCTTAGGGACTAGCGGAAGACTCTTCTACAATGAGCAGTTCTTC. Translated, it gives CASSLGTSGRLFYNEQFF.

About this clonotype: A much larger clone differs by one base, so this may be a read error. V gene TRBV19 combines with J gene TRBJ2-7; 7 nucleotides agree with TRBD1. Germline lookup yields CDR1 LNHDA and CDR2 SQIVND (reference sequence). The CDR3 totals 15 residues. Trimming removed 3 bases from V and 7 bases from J; junction bases left unmatched: 12. The DNA of the CDR3 is TGTGCCAGTAGTATTCACAGGGGCTCCTACAATGAGCAGTACTTC. Translated, it gives CASSIHRGSYNEQYF.

This clonotype was seen a single time. The chain recombines TRBV7-2 with TRBJ1-5; weak D call: TRBD1 (5 bases). The CDR3 sequence is 14 residues long. Trimming left V 5 bases short and J 1 base short, with 9 bases between. Looked up from germline, CDR1 is SGHTA and CDR2 is FQGNSA. CDR3 sequence reads: CASSPRDSNQPQHF. The CDR3 nucleotides read TGTGCCAGCAGCCCCCGGGACAGCAATCAGCCCCAGCATTTT.

This clonotype has at least ten counts. One base away lies a much larger clone, so this may be a sequencing read error. The chain uses TRBV10-1 and TRBJ2-5; D remains ambiguous. Germline V gene data show CDR1 as WNHNN and CDR2 as SYGVQD (reference sequence). V lost 0 bases and J 11 bases, leaving 16 bases between the germline ends. This CDR3 is 14 amino acids long. The DNA for the CDR3 is TGCGCCAGCAGTGAGTCGGCCGGTGCGGTTGAGCAGTACTTC. It specifies CASSESAGAVEQYF.

By share of the sample, this clonotype is medium-sized. The genes are TRBV6-1 and TRBJ1-2; the D gene is possibly TRBD1 (6 bases). The CDR3 spans 13 residues. V lost 7 bases and J 4 bases, leaving 13 bases between the germline ends. CDR1 MNHNS and CDR2 SASEGT come from the germline V gene. The CDR3 loop reads CASTRGLSYGYTF. In DNA, the CDR3 is TGTGCCAGCACTCGGGGGCTGAGCTATGGCTACACCTTC.

This clonotype was seen at least ten times. The chain carries TRBV11-3 and TRBJ2-7, with 7 bases lining up with TRBD1. CDR3 length equals 14 residues. CDR1 and CDR2 from the germline V gene are SGHNT and YENEEA. V dropped 1 base and J dropped 0; count of bases not matched to a gene: 0. The CDR3 region is CASSLGDSSYEQYF. In nucleotides, the CDR3 is TGTGCCAGCAGCTTAGGGGACAGCTCCTACGAGCAGTACTTC.

Details on this clonotype: The CDR3 end shows no conserved phenylalanine or tryptophan, and so a read error is likely. This chain joins TRBV2 and TRBJ2-2; tentative D call: TRBD1 (6 bases). This CDR3 has 13 residues. V shed 6 bases and J shed 1 base, with 6 bases lying between them. Germline V gene data show CDR1 as SNHLY and CDR2 as FYNNEI. CDR3 sequence (DNA): TGTGCCAGCAGGACAGGGAACACCGGGGAGCTGTTTTAT. Protein: CASRTGNTGELFY.

This clonotype has a count of ten or more. The genes are TRBV6-1 and TRBJ1-4; the D is unclear. The CDR3 is 15 amino acids. Trimming shortened V by 6 bases and J by 5 bases, and 16 bases separated the two germline ends. Germline CDR1 reads MNHNS; CDR2 reads SASEGT. The CDR3, as DNA: TGTGCCAGCAGACCTTTGGCCGGGGAAAATGAAAAACTGTTTTTT. It yields the protein CASRPLAGENEKLFF.

The V call is TRBV10-3, the J call TRBJ2-1; D ambiguous. The J call may be incorrect, as the DNA end agrees better with TRBJ1-2. Germline loops: CDR1 ENHRY, CDR2 SYGVKD. The CDR3 is made up of 13 amino acids. DNA of the CDR3: TGTGCCATCAGTGAGAACGGACGCTATGGCTACACCTTC. Translated, it gives CAISENGRYGYTF.

The chain couples TRBV12-3 or TRBV12-4 to TRBJ2-5, with 9 bases identical to TRBD2. The V and J ends lost 5 bases and 13 bases, in that order; junction bases with no gene match: 8. The CDR3 length is 12 residues. This CDR3 is CASSNLLAGAYF. The DNA for the CDR3 is TGTGCCAGCAGTAATCTTTTAGCGGGAGCGTACTTC.

To note about this clonotype: The CDR3 ends on some other residue instead of the conserved phenylalanine or tryptophan, so this is likely a read error. The limits of the CDR3 on the DNA are not certain, so only TCRdb's listed CDR3 is given. The V gene is TRBV7-2, the J gene TRBJ2-6; the table's D call TRBD1 went unverified against the DNA. A total of 15 residues make up the CDR3, ends included. Germline lookup yields CDR1 SGHTA and CDR2 FQGNSA. The CDR3: CASSFRRRDEQFFGP.

CDR3 residues: CASSDGPSGGDTQYF. The CDR3 DNA sequence: TGTGCCAGCAGTGACGGGCCTAGCGGGGGGGATACGCAGTATTTT. The chain has TRBV6-4 and TRBJ2-3; 11 bases fit TRBD2. CDR1 and CDR2 from the germline V gene are MRHNA and SNTAGT. The CDR3 spans 15 residues. V shed 2 bases, J shed 6 bases, and the junction held 4 bases outside the gene matches.